This T cell receptor beta chain emerged from a study of radiotherapy plus CTLA-4 blockade in lung cancer. Only in-frame clones appear in the TCRdb table, and some are missing; sequencing was by immunoSEQ multiplex PCR. The repertoire holds tens of thousands of clones, with roughly 78% as singletons. This sample comprised peripheral blood, obtained from a patient treated with radiotherapy plus ipilimumab. The sequence came from a human donor with non-small cell lung cancer who had a complete response to radiotherapy plus ipilimumab.

In DNA form, the CDR3 reads TGCGCCAGCAGTGAGCTCCCGCCGGGCTCTGGAAACACCATATATTTT. Protein product: CASSELPPGSGNTIYF. V usage is TRBV10-1 and J usage is TRBJ1-3; no firm D call. CDR1 is WNHNN and CDR2 is SYGVQD in the germline V gene (reference sequence). V was clipped by 2 bases and J by 0 bases, with 11 bases between them. The CDR3 is 16 amino acids.